The clone carrying this T cell receptor beta chain has more than one count but fewer than ten. Its target is not known. This entry comes from a study of T cells in Graves' hyperthyroidism and ophthalmopathy. Whole-study context: Blood was drawn when the patient was first diagnosed and still untreated.

The length of the CDR3 is 15 residues. Germline V gene sequence: CDR1 SGHKS, CDR2 YYEKEE (reference sequence). V dropped 1 base and J dropped 1 base, with 11 bases sitting between them. With a duration under 2 months, the hyperthyroidism was newly diagnosed in patients aged 18 to 65. Amplified TCR beta CDR3 regions derived from RNA transcripts. The HTBI primer set was used in a first-round RT-PCR of the TCR CDR3. MiXCR was run by TCRdb on the multiplex PCR reads, yielding one entry per CDR3 protein. The data hold 370,000 or so distinct CDR3 sequences, with around a quarter observed a single time. Findings and caveats of the study: With a median lead of approximately 6 months before onset, the model predicted ophthalmopathy. Most thyroid-expanded clonotypes above 0.001 were also found in blood.

Sequencing input: blood. This sequence originates from a man between 50 and 59 years old with Graves' hyperthyroidism. The genes are TRBV5-5 and TRBJ1-1; unclear D gene. The CDR3 sequence: CASSLIWPENTEAFF. Here the CDR3 DNA reads TGTGCCAGCAGCTTGATTTGGCCGGAGAACACTGAAGCTTTCTTT.